The 22 T cell receptor beta chains listed next were all sequenced from one sample in a study of blood T cells in healthy people across ages. The use of a sample-barcoded 5' primer and a J-beta primer mix characterized a second PCR of about 6 to 11 cycles. TCRdb redid the calling of the 5' RACE reads with MiXCR, one entry per CDR3 protein. The data show some 920,000 distinct CDR3 sequences, roughly 51% seen once. Source material: blood. The source is a woman aged 55-70 years in good health.

This clonotype was seen more than once but under ten times. The chain employs TRBV18 and TRBJ2-5, with 8 bases that match TRBD2. The J call may be incorrect, as the DNA end agrees better with TRBJ2-7. Per germline, CDR1 KGHSH and CDR2 LQKENI. This CDR3 is 15 amino acids long. CDR3 DNA sequence: TGTGCCAGCTCAGGACCGGGACTAGGCACCTACGAGCAGTACTTC. Amino acid sequence: CASSGPGLGTYEQYF.

The genes are TRBV6-1 and TRBJ2-1; 8 bases agree with TRBD1. The closer fit of TRBJ2-7 to the DNA end suggests the J call may be wrong. Germline V gives CDR1 MNHNS, CDR2 SASEGT. The CDR3 has 14 amino acids. The CDR3: CASSNPGQGYEQYF. The CDR3 DNA is TGTGCCAGCAGTAACCCAGGACAGGGCTACGAGCAGTACTTC.

This chain uses TRBV28 with TRBJ2-7; TRBD2 is a possible D gene (6 bases). CDR1 MDHEN and CDR2 SYDVKM come from the germline V gene. CDR3 length: 15 residues. Trimming shortened V by 6 bases and J by 6 bases, and 21 bases separated the two germline ends. CDR3 region: CASRNGASVVFEQYF. The CDR3 DNA reads as TGTGCCAGCAGAAACGGGGCTAGCGTTGTCTTCGAGCAGTACTTC.

This rearrangement joins TRBV12-3 or TRBV12-4 to TRBJ2-2; the D gene could be TRBD1 or TRBD2 (5 bases each). Trimming pared 4 bases from V and 7 bases from J, leaving 19 bases between. This CDR3 region has 16 residues. Here the CDR3 reads CASSSGRRGPLGELFF. The CDR3 DNA sequence: TGTGCCAGCAGTTCTGGTCGAAGGGGACCCCTCGGGGAGCTGTTTTTT.

This chain uses TRBV20-1 with TRBJ2-4, with D possibly matching TRBD2 (6 bases). The J call may be mistaken, given a closer DNA end match to TRBJ2-7. This CDR3 has 19 residues. The germline V gene has CDR1 DFQATT and CDR2 SNEGSKA (reference sequence). The CDR3 here is CSASIFGGLLGSLRHEQYF. The CDR3 coding sequence is TGCAGTGCTAGTATTTTTGGGGGACTCCTGGGGTCCTTACGGCACGAGCAGTACTTC.

The gene calls are TRBV9 and TRBJ2-7, with D unresolved. Trimming left V 0 bases short and J 2 bases short, with 9 bases between. Germline V gene lookup returns CDR1 SGDLS and CDR2 YYNGEE. CDR3 length equals 14 residues. CDR3 loop: CASSVELGPYEQYF. The CDR3 DNA is TGTGCCAGCAGCGTAGAGCTGGGTCCCTACGAGCAGTACTTC.

The chain links TRBV28 to TRBJ2-1; 8 bases are a match to TRBD2. The V gene's germline CDR1 is MDHEN and CDR2 SYDVKM. The CDR3 is 17 residues long. Trimming took 5 bases from V and 7 from J; bases not matched to a gene: 16. CDR3: CASSRRGGSGLSNEQFF. The CDR3 DNA follows: TGTGCCAGCAGTCGCCGGGGGGGGTCAGGCTTATCGAATGAGCAGTTCTTC. The whole variable domain, filled in from reference TRBV28 and TRBJ2-1, reads DVKVTQSSRYLVKRTGEKVFLECVQDMDHENMFWYRQDPGLGLRLIYFSYDVKMKEKGDIPEGYSVSREKKERFSLILESASTNQTSMYLCASSRRGGSGLSNEQFFGPGTRLTVL.

This clonotype was seen a handful of times. The J gene is TRBJ2-7, the V gene TRBV10-3; TRBD1 is a possible D gene (6 bases). CDR1 and CDR2 (germline): ENHRY, SYGVKD. Trimming removed 2 bases from V and 3 bases from J, with 11 bases in between. This CDR3 is built from 14 residues. CDR3 sequence (DNA): TGTGCCATCAGTGAGGACCTACAGGGCTACGAGCAGTACTTC. It encodes CAISEDLQGYEQYF.

The chain recombines TRBV7-9 with TRBJ1-3; TRBD1 matches 10 bases. The CDR3 totals 18 residues. The trim removed 5 bases at V and 0 bases at J, leaving 10 bases unmatched. Germline V gene sequence: CDR1 SEHNR, CDR2 FQNEAQ (reference sequence). The CDR3 sequence: CASSTPGQGPSSGNTIYF. The CDR3 coding sequence is TGTGCCAGCAGCACACCGGGACAGGGGCCATCCTCTGGAAACACCATATATTTT. Full variable domain (rest looked up from reference TRBV7-9 and TRBJ1-3): DTGVSQNPRHKITKRGQNVTFRCDPISEHNRLYWYRQTLGQGPEFLTYFQNEAQLEKSRLLSDRFSAERPKGSFSTLEIQRTEQGDSAMYLCASSTPGQGPSSGNTIYFGEGSWLTVV.

The chain's CDR3 is CASSGGGLAGTQYF. The CDR3 nucleotides read TGTGCCAGCAGCGGCGGGGGATTAGCGGGGACCCAGTACTTC. V and J are TRBV11-3 and TRBJ2-7; 7 nucleotides align to TRBD2. The J call may be mistaken, given a closer DNA end match to TRBJ2-5. Germline lookup yields CDR1 SGHNT and CDR2 YENEEA. This CDR3 is built from 14 residues.

This clonotype showed up just a few times. V gene TRBV3-1 combines with J gene TRBJ2-7; 9 bases agree with TRBD2. Germline V gene data show CDR1 as LGHDT and CDR2 as YNNKEL (reference sequence). The CDR3 has 16 amino acids. V was clipped by 4 bases and J by 3 bases; unmatched bases: 10. In DNA form, the CDR3 reads TGTGCCAGCAGCCGCAGGACTAGCGCATCGGACTACGAGCAGTACTTC. Translation gives CASSRRTSASDYEQYF.

Remarks on this clonotype: The limits of the CDR3 on the DNA are not certain, so only TCRdb's listed CDR3 is given. The chain's CDR3 is CASSQYFGLNSYERYF. The chain couples TRBV14 to TRBJ2-7; TRBD2 is the table's D call, not checked against the DNA. Including both end residues, the CDR3 is 16 amino acids long. The germline CDR1 and CDR2 sequences are SGHDN and FVKESK.

V gene TRBV7-2 combines with J gene TRBJ2-7, with 12 bases that match TRBD2. Trimming took 5 bases from V and 0 from J; bases not matched to a gene: 8. The CDR3 spans 17 residues. Germline CDR1 and CDR2: SGHTA and FQGNSA. The CDR3 sequence: CASSPRLTSGSSYEQYF. In DNA form, the CDR3 reads TGTGCCAGCAGCCCCCGGTTGACTAGCGGGAGCTCCTACGAGCAGTACTTC.

The rearrangement uses TRBV28 and TRBJ2-5; TRBD2 is a possible D gene (5 bases). The CDR3 has 13 amino acids. V lost 9 bases to trimming and J lost 4 bases, with 15 bases between them. CDR1 MDHEN and CDR2 SYDVKM come from the germline V gene. The CDR3 protein is CASEGSFSETQYF. DNA for the CDR3: TGTGCCAGTGAGGGCAGTTTTTCAGAGACCCAGTACTTC.

The gene calls are TRBV27 and TRBJ1-5; D unresolved. The CDR3 loop spans 13 amino acids. V lost 6 bases and J 0 bases, leaving 6 bases between the germline ends. Per germline, CDR1 MNHEY and CDR2 SMNVEV (reference sequence). The CDR3 region is CASRSYSNQPQHF. The CDR3 nucleotides read TGTGCCAGCAGGTCTTATAGCAATCAGCCCCAGCATTTT.

As to this clonotype: Likely a read error: the CDR3 ends without its conserved phenylalanine or tryptophan. The J gene is TRBJ2-7, the V gene TRBV11-2; 11 positions agree with TRBD2. Trimming took 0 bases from V and 6 from J; bases not matched to a gene: 1. The CDR3 spans 14 residues. The germline gives CDR1 SGHAT, CDR2 FQNNGV. In DNA, the CDR3 is TGTGCCAGCAGCTTAGACGGACTAGCGGGCGAGCAGTACTTG. This codes for CASSLDGLAGEQYL.

About this clonotype: A read error is possible here, since a much larger clone lies one base away. This chain joins TRBV7-9 and TRBJ2-7; 8 bases align to TRBD1. This CDR3 contains 14 residues. The V gene's germline CDR1 is SEHNR and CDR2 FQNEAQ (reference sequence). The V gene end was trimmed by 4 bases and the J gene end by 0 bases; junction bases not matched to a gene: 2. CDR3 loop: CASSWGQASYEQYF. Written as DNA, the CDR3 is TGTGCCAGCAGCTGGGGACAGGCCTCCTACGAGCAGTACTTC.

This chain joins TRBV2 and TRBJ2-3, with TRBD1 matching over 8 bases. CDR3 length: 14 residues. Germline CDR1 and CDR2: SNHLY and FYNNEI. J was trimmed by 9 bases and V by 7 bases; bases with no gene match: 12. CDR3 loop: CASNRQGAWDTQYF. In nucleotides, the CDR3 is TGTGCCAGCAATAGGCAGGGGGCTTGGGACACGCAGTATTTT.

For this clonotype: A much larger clonotype is one base distant, so this may be a read error. This chain uses TRBV29-1 with TRBJ2-4; D call uncertain. The J call may be incorrect, as the DNA end agrees better with TRBJ2-5. This CDR3 has 12 amino acids. From germline, CDR1 is SQVTM and CDR2 ANQGSEA. CDR3 nucleotides: TGCAGCGTTGAAAGGCAGCAAGAGACCCAGTACTTC. Amino acid sequence: CSVERQQETQYF.

The chain carries TRBV20-1 and TRBJ2-5, with 12 bases fitting TRBD2. The germline V gene encodes CDR1 DFQATT and CDR2 SNEGSKA (reference sequence). CDR3 length equals 16 residues. The ends lost 6 bases at V and 5 bases at J; junction bases unmatched: 13. CDR3 coding DNA: TGCAGTGCAAAATCCCTGGGACTAGCGGGCGTGGAGACCCAGTACTTC. Encoded protein: CSAKSLGLAGVETQYF.

The V and J genes are TRBV20-1 and TRBJ2-3; TRBD2 aligns across 11 bases. CDR3 size: 15 residues. V was pared by 6 bases and J by 6 bases, with 11 bases of the junction left unmatched. CDR1 DFQATT and CDR2 SNEGSKA come from the germline V gene (reference sequence). CDR3 nucleotides: TGCAGTGCACCTACGACTAGCGGGATTGGTGATACGCAGTATTTT. It specifies CSAPTTSGIGDTQYF.

This chain uses TRBV12-3 or TRBV12-4 with TRBJ1-2; a weak D match, TRBD1 (6 bases). The CDR3 consists of 16 residues. V was trimmed by 1 base and J by 2 bases, leaving 14 bases between them. The CDR3 bases are TGTGCCAGCAGTTTAGGGGACACCAGGATCAACTATGGCTACACCTTC. Protein sequence: CASSLGDTRINYGYTF.